This TCR beta chain was sequenced in a study of blood T cell repertoires in COVID-19. Overall study: Material from acute and convalescent COVID-19 was sourced from the United States, Italy and Spain.

Per the study methods: Estimated nucleated cell counts came from reference gene primer amplification. Generated by immunoSEQ multiplex PCR, the TCRdb table keeps only in-frame clones and is missing some. The V and J calls and clone size were taken over from that table, and D and trimming were inferred from the DNA. The sample holds some 130,000 clones, around 83% seen once. CDR3 length: 15 amino acids. V was trimmed by 2 bases and J by 5 bases, leaving 13 bases between them. CDR1 is LGHNA and CDR2 is YSLEER in the germline V gene. The sample consisted of peripheral blood. The rearrangement joins TRBV4-3 to TRBJ2-1, with D possibly being TRBD2 (5 bases). The sequence was collected from a human donor in a cohort sampled during active COVID-19. DNA for the CDR3: TGCGCCAGCAGCCAAAGGCTAGCCGAGCACAATGAGCAGTTCTTC. Protein product: CASSQRLAEHNEQFF.